A selection of T cell receptor beta chains follows, all from one sample in a study of blood T cell repertoires in COVID-19. Profiled with immunoSEQ multiplex PCR; TCRdb holds only in-frame clones, not every one. The table includes about 240,000 clones, 75% to 85% detected once. Sample: peripheral blood. All receptors derive from a woman in her 70s with acute or convalescent COVID-19. Each CDR3 is given without its conserved first and last residue.

v_call,j_call,cdr3_aa
TRBV24-1,TRBJ1-5,ATSERQGWNQPQH
TRBV2,TRBJ2-2,ASRGQLKNTGELF
TRBV6-6,TRBJ2-7,ASSYSDRLSSYEQY
TRBV9,TRBJ1-3,ASSEGQPGNTIY
TRBV19,TRBJ1-5,ASSSGQHNQPQH
TRBV12-3/TRBV12-4,TRBJ1-1,ASSFQGNTEAF
TRBV19,TRBJ1-5,ASKGQLQQPQH
TRBV19,TRBJ2-3,ASTETGRGSDTQY
TRBV19,TRBJ1-2,ASSIPLISRGTEGYT
TRBV6-5,TRBJ2-3,AIRGGSTDTQY